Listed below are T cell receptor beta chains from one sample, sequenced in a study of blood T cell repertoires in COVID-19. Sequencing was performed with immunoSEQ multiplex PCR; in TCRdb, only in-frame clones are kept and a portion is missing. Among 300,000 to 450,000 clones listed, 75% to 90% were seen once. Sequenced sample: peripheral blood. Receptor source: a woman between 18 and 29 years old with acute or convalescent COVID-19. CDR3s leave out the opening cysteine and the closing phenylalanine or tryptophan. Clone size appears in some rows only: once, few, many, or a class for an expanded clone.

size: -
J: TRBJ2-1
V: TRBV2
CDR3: ASTRSDATKQF

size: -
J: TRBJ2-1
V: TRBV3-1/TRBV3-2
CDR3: ASSLQRGVSYNEQF

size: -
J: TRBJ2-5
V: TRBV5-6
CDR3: ASSPYRVGTQY

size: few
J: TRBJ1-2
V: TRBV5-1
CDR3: ASSLTGGSGYT

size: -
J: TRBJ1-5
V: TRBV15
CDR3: ATSRRTGRYNSNQPQH

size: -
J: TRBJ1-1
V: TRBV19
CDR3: ASSMAGAWVTEAF

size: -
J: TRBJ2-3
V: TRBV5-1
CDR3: ASSLGGGTTDTQY

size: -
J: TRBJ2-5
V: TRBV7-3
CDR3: ASSARLAGVSETQY

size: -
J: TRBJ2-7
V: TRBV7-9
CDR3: ASSSPGQESYEQY

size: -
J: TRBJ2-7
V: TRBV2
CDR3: ASSELQVTAYEQY

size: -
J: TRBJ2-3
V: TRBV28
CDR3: ASSHLSFPGQTTDTQY

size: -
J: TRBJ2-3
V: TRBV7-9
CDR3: ASSSLADTSTDTQY

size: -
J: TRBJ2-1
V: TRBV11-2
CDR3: ASSSNRESYNEQF

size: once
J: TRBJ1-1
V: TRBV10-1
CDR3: ASSQGATEAF

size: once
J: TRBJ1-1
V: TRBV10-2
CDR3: ASKTDRVGGTEAF

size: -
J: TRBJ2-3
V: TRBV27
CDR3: ASTASGGKGTDTQY

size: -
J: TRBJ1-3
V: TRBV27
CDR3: ASRGGFSGNTIY

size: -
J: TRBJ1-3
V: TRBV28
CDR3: ASNSPGLGGNTIY

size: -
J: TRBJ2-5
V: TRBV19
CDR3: ASSPAPRSQETQY

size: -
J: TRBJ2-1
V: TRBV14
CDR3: ASSQNSGFGGSYNEQF

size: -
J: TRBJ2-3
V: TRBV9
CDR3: ASSLGRGAVTDTQY

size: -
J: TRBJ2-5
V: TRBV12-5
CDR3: ASARETQY

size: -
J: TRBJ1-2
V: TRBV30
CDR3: AWSVLQNYGYT

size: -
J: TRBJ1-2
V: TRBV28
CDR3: ASSSSGSGYT

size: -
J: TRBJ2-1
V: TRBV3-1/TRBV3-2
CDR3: ASSRTSGAQDEQF

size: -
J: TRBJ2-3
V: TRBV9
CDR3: ASSVHPRDKWGTDTQY

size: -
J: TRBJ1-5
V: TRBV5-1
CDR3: ASSLTTGGYQPQH

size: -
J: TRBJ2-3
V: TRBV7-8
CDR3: ASSLLDGGPTDTQY

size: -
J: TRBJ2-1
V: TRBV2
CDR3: ASSVTSGRGVEQF

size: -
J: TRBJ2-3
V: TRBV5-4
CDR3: ASSLEIYTDTQY